These T cell receptor beta chains were read from a single sample in a study of T cell responses to AZD1222 COVID-19 vaccine. Only in-frame clones appear in the TCRdb table, and some are missing; sequencing was by immunoSEQ multiplex PCR. The data contain 110,000 to 150,000 clones, over 75% of them singletons. The sample consisted of peripheral blood, taken on day 0 of AZD1222 vaccination. These receptors originate from an adult in good health. Both conserved end residues are part of each CDR3. D genes are given only for firm matches. Clone size, where shown, is once, few, many, or a class for clones that have expanded.

v_call	d_call	clone_size	cdr3_length	j_call	cdr3_aa	cdr3_nt
TRBV5-1	TRBD1	once	21	TRBJ2-1	CASSPRGTGTGPRSSYNEQFF	TGCGCCAGCAGCCCCCGTGGAACCGGGACAGGCCCCCGGAGCTCCTACAATGAGCAGTTCTTC
TRBV7-9	-	-	13	TRBJ1-2	CASSLAGRGGYTF	TGTGCCAGCAGCTTAGCAGGGAGAGGTGGCTACACCTTC
TRBV6-5	TRBD1	-	15	TRBJ2-1	CASSFDRGYYNEQFF	TGTGCCAGCAGTTTTGACAGGGGCTACTACAATGAGCAGTTCTTC
TRBV5-1	TRBD1	-	12	TRBJ1-2	CASSSGTGKHTF	TGCGCCAGCAGCTCCGGGACAGGCAAACACACCTTC
TRBV3-1/TRBV3-2	TRBD2	-	16	TRBJ2-1	CASSQGLADSYNEQFF	TGTGCCAGCAGCCAGGGACTAGCGGACTCCTACAATGAGCAGTTCTTC
TRBV11-2	-	-	16	TRBJ2-3	CASSLDWRGRTDTQYF	TGTGCCAGCAGCTTAGATTGGCGGGGAAGAACAGATACGCAGTATTTT
TRBV5-5	-	-	13	TRBJ1-2	CASSLLADYGYTF	TGTGCCAGCAGCTTGCTGGCAGACTATGGCTACACCTTC
TRBV2	-	-	13	TRBJ2-5	CASSPFRRETQYF	TGTGCCAGCAGTCCGTTCAGGAGGGAGACCCAGTACTTC
TRBV5-4	TRBD2	few	14	TRBJ2-7	CASSFLAGDQEQYF	TGTGCCAGCAGCTTTCTAGCGGGAGATCAAGAGCAGTACTTC
TRBV27	-	-	15	TRBJ1-2	CASTTAPGEVYGYTF	TGTGCCAGCACCACTGCGCCGGGGGAGGTTTACGGCTACACCTTC
TRBV3-1/TRBV3-2	TRBD2	-	16	TRBJ2-1	CASSQEILAGYNEQFF	TGTGCCAGCAGCCAAGAAATACTAGCGGGCTACAATGAGCAGTTCTTC
TRBV6-1	-	few	16	TRBJ2-2	CASSEVVGHNTGELFF	TGTGCCAGCAGTGAAGTCGTTGGACACAACACCGGGGAGCTGTTTTTT
TRBV5-4	-	-	15	TRBJ2-7	CASSPPGGLPYEQYF	TGTGCCAGCAGCCCCCCGGGGGGCCTTCCCTACGAGCAGTACTTC
TRBV5-1	TRBD2	few	19	TRBJ2-1	CASRSQRDYRLSSYNEQFF	TGCGCCAGCAGAAGTCAACGGGACTACCGACTCAGCTCCTACAATGAGCAGTTCTTC